These T cell receptor beta chains were read from a single sample in a study of T cell changes during pregnancy in multiple sclerosis. Clones were sequenced by immunoSEQ multiplex PCR, and TCRdb holds only the in-frame ones, with some missing. The sample holds 35,000 or so clones, 88% seen once. This material consisted of CD4+ T cells from peripheral blood mononuclear cells, taken in the first trimester of pregnancy. The receptor source for this set is a female donor with multiple sclerosis, enrolled in a pregnancy study. The CDR3 runs from the conserved cysteine through the conserved F or W. Fields, in order: CDR3 protein, CDR3 DNA, V gene, CDR3 length, J gene, clone size, D gene. A D gene is named only where the DNA matches it firmly. Not all rows give a size; the values are once, few, many and, for expanded clones, a class.

CASSKAPISSTGELFF TGTGCCAGCAGCAAAGCCCCCATCTCGAGCACCGGGGAGCTGTTTTTT TRBV21-1 16 TRBJ2-2 NA NA
CASSLDRGPGEQFF TGCGCCAGCAGCTTGGACAGGGGACCGGGTGAGCAGTTCTTC TRBV5-1 14 TRBJ2-1 NA TRBD1
CASTPLGGGASQRRLNTEAFF TGTGCCAGTACGCCCCTGGGGGGGGGCGCAAGTCAACGCCGGTTGAACACTGAAGCTTTCTTT TRBV21-1 21 TRBJ1-1 NA NA
CASSYGLAGGSETQYF TGTGCCAGCAGCTACGGACTAGCGGGAGGGAGCGAGACCCAGTACTTC TRBV7-3 16 TRBJ2-5 NA TRBD2
CASSYREAYEQYF TGTGCCAGCAGTTACAGAGAGGCCTACGAGCAGTACTTC TRBV6-5 13 TRBJ2-7 NA NA
CAWTPGLAVYEQYF TGTGCCTGGACCCCGGGACTAGCGGTTTACGAGCAGTACTTC TRBV30 14 TRBJ2-7 few TRBD2
CASTTLRGLPGELFF TGTGCCAGCACCACACTCAGGGGGCTTCCCGGGGAGCTGTTTTTT TRBV28 15 TRBJ2-2 NA TRBD1
CASSIGTGKHNEQFF TGTGCCAGTAGTATAGGGACAGGGAAACACAATGAGCAGTTCTTC TRBV19 15 TRBJ2-1 NA TRBD1
CASSPLQGPEKLFF TGTGCCAGCAGTCCATTGCAGGGGCCTGAAAAACTGTTTTTT TRBV11-2 14 TRBJ1-4 NA NA
CASSPSTGNYGYTF TGTGCCAGCAGCCCATCGACAGGGAACTATGGCTACACCTTC TRBV9 14 TRBJ1-2 medium-sized TRBD1
CASSLDAGSYGYTF TGCGCCAGCAGCTTGGACGCAGGATCCTATGGCTACACCTTC TRBV5-1 14 TRBJ1-2 NA NA
CASSLYQWGDNEQFF TGTGCCAGCAGCTTGTATCAGTGGGGGGACAATGAGCAGTTCTTC TRBV5-4 15 TRBJ2-1 NA NA
CASSPRTVAATLHF TGTGCCAGCAGCCCCCGAACGGTTGCCGCGACCCTCCACTTT TRBV11-2 14 TRBJ1-6 NA NA
CASSRLTDVSGNTIYF TGTGCCAGCAGCCGGCTTACAGACGTCTCTGGAAACACCATATATTTT TRBV5-5 16 TRBJ1-3 NA NA
CASSLGLGGREDGYTF TGTGCCAGCAGCTTAGGCCTAGGAGGGCGGGAAGATGGCTACACCTTC TRBV5-4 16 TRBJ1-2 NA NA
CASSSGQNTEAFF TGTGCCAGCAGTTCCGGACAGAACACTGAAGCTTTCTTT TRBV6-1 13 TRBJ1-1 NA NA
CATSREVRRNEQFF TGTGCCACCAGCAGAGAGGTCAGGCGAAATGAGCAGTTCTTC TRBV15 14 TRBJ2-1 NA NA
CASSPTSGVPRQTQYF TGTGCCAGCAGCCCAACTAGCGGGGTGCCGAGGCAGACCCAGTACTTC TRBV7-9 16 TRBJ2-5 NA TRBD2
CASSLASVGQETQYF TGCGCCAGCAGCTTGGCTAGCGTGGGGCAAGAGACCCAGTACTTC TRBV5-1 15 TRBJ2-5 NA NA
CSVLWTDTQYF TGCAGCGTTCTATGGACAGATACGCAGTATTTT TRBV29-1 11 TRBJ2-3 NA NA
CASRLKRGSTDTQYF TGTGCCAGCAGGCTAAAGCGGGGGTCCACAGATACGCAGTATTTT TRBV6-1 15 TRBJ2-3 NA TRBD2
CASSPWTGGPLNGYTF TGTGCCAGCAGCCCTTGGACAGGGGGCCCTTTAAATGGCTACACCTTC TRBV7-8 16 TRBJ1-2 NA TRBD1
CASSPLQTGRSNYEQYF TGTGCCAGCTCACCACTCCAGACAGGCCGTTCGAATTACGAGCAGTACTTC TRBV18 17 TRBJ2-7 NA NA
CASSMGLAGGLKLGETQYF TGTGCCAGCAGCATGGGACTAGCGGGAGGGCTTAAGTTGGGAGAGACCCAGTACTTC TRBV7-9 19 TRBJ2-5 NA TRBD2
CASSVPGLAGYNEQFF TGTGCCAGCAGCGTCCCGGGACTAGCGGGGTACAATGAGCAGTTCTTC TRBV7-9 16 TRBJ2-1 NA TRBD2
CAWSVGRNTEAFF TGTGCCTGGAGTGTCGGGAGGAACACTGAAGCTTTCTTT TRBV30 13 TRBJ1-1 NA NA
CASTTYGLAGSEQYF TGTGCCAGCACGACATACGGACTAGCGGGGAGTGAGCAGTACTTC TRBV6-1 15 TRBJ2-7 NA TRBD2
CASSFTRGNTEAFF TGTGCCAGCAGCTTTACCAGGGGAAACACTGAAGCTTTCTTT TRBV11-1 14 TRBJ1-1 NA NA
CASPIPGGETEAFF TGTGCCAGCCCTATACCGGGGGGAGAGACTGAAGCTTTCTTT TRBV2 14 TRBJ1-1 NA NA
CASSLGGDTEAFF TGTGCCAGCTCCCTGGGCGGGGACACTGAAGCTTTCTTT TRBV18 13 TRBJ1-1 NA NA
CASSLGGQGNQPQHF TGCGCCAGCAGCTTGGGTGGCCAGGGTAATCAGCCCCAGCATTTT TRBV5-1 15 TRBJ1-5 NA NA
CASSQGQAGPYGYTF TGCGCCAGCAGCCAAGGGCAGGCTGGGCCCTATGGCTACACCTTC TRBV4-1 15 TRBJ1-2 NA NA
CAWSARGTEAFF TGTGCCTGGAGCGCTCGGGGCACTGAAGCTTTCTTT TRBV30 12 TRBJ1-1 NA NA
CASSYTGGSNQPQHF TGTGCCAGCAGTTACACAGGGGGCAGCAATCAGCCCCAGCATTTT TRBV6-5 15 TRBJ1-5 NA TRBD1
CASSGTGTVDSNQPQHF TGTGCCAGTAGTGGGACTGGGACAGTTGATAGCAATCAGCCCCAGCATTTT TRBV19 17 TRBJ1-5 NA TRBD1
CASSLQGRLRDIQYF TGCGCCAGCAGCTTACAGGGCCGCCTACGGGACATTCAGTACTTC TRBV5-1 15 TRBJ2-4 once NA
CAWSVQVGNTIYF TGTGCCTGGAGTGTACAGGTGGGAAACACCATATATTTT TRBV30 13 TRBJ1-3 NA NA
CASSQDKGGFETQYF TGTGCCAGCAGCCAAGATAAAGGAGGCTTTGAGACCCAGTACTTC TRBV4-2 15 TRBJ2-5 few NA
CAWSKTISYNEQFF TGTGCCTGGAGTAAGACAATCTCCTACAATGAGCAGTTCTTC TRBV30 14 TRBJ2-1 few NA
CAWSDRRNTEAFF TGTGCCTGGAGTGACAGGAGGAACACTGAAGCTTTCTTT TRBV30 13 TRBJ1-1 NA NA
CASSLSENQPQHF TGTGCCAGCAGCTTAAGCGAGAATCAGCCCCAGCATTTT TRBV7-3 13 TRBJ1-5 NA NA
CASSLVGSQETQYF TGTGCCAGCAGCTTGGTCGGGAGCCAAGAGACCCAGTACTTC TRBV5-4 14 TRBJ2-5 NA NA